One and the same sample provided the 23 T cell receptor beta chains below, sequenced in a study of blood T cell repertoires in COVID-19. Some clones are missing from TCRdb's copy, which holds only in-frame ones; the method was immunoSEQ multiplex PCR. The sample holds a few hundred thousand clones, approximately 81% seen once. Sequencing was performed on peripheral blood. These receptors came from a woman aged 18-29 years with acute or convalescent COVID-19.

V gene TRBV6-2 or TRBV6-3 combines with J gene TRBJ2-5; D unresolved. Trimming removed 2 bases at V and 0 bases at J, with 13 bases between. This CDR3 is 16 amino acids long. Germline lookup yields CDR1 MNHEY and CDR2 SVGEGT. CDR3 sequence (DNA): TGTGCCAGCAGTTACGTTCTAGACCCGTACCAAGAGACCCAGTACTTC. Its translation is CASSYVLDPYQETQYF.

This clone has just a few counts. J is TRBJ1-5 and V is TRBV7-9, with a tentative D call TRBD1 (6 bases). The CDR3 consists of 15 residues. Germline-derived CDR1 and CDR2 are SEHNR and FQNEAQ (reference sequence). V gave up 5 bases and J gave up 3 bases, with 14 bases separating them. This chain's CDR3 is CASSQNGQINQPQHF. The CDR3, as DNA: TGTGCCAGCAGCCAGAATGGACAGATCAATCAGCCCCAGCATTTT.

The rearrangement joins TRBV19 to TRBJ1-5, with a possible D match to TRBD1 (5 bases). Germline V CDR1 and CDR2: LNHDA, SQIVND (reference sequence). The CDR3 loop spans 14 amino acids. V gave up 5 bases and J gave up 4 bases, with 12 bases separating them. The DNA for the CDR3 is TGTGCCAGTAGTTTCCGGGGGGGGAATCAGCCCCAGCATTTT. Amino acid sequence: CASSFRGGNQPQHF.

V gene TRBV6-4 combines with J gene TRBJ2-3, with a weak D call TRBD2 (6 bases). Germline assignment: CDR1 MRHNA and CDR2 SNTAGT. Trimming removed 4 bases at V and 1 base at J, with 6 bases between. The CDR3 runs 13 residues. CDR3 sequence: CASSAGGTDTQYF. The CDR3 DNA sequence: TGTGCCAGCAGTGCGGGAGGCACAGATACGCAGTATTTT.

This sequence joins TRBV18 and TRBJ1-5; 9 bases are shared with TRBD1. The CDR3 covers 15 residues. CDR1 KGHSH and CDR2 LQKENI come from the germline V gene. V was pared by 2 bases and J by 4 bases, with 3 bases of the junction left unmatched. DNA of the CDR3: TGTGCCAGCTCACCAGAGGACAGGGGTAATCAGCCCCAGCATTTT. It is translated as CASSPEDRGNQPQHF.

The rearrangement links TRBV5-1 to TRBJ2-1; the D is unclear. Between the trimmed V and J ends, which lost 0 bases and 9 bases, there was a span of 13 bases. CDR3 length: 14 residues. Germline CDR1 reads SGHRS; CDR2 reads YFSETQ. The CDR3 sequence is CASSLEAGYGEQFF. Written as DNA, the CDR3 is TGCGCCAGCAGCTTGGAAGCCGGGTACGGTGAGCAGTTCTTC. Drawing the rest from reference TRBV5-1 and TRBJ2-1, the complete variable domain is KAGVTQTPRYLIKTRGQQVTLSCSPISGHRSVSWYQQTPGQGLQFLFEYFSETQRNKGNFPGRFSGRQFSNSRSEMNVSTLELGDSALYLCASSLEAGYGEQFFGPGTRLTVL.

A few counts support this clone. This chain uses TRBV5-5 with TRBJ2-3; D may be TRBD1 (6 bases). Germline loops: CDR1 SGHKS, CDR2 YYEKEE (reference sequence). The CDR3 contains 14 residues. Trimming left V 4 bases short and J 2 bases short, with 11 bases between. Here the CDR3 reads CASSRGTPTDTQYF. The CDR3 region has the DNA TGTGCCAGCAGCCGAGGGACACCCACAGATACGCAGTATTTT.

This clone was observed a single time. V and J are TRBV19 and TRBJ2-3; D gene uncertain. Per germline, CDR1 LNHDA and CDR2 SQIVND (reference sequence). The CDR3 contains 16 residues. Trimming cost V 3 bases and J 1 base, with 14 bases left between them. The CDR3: CASSIGPVAGTDTQYF. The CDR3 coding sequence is TGTGCCAGTAGTATCGGTCCGGTCGCCGGCACAGATACGCAGTATTTT.

CDR3 loop: CASSFGTSGVDTQYF. The CDR3 DNA sequence: TGTGCCAGCAGCTTCGGGACTAGCGGGGTAGATACGCAGTATTTT. This rearrangement joins TRBV27 to TRBJ2-3; 13 bases agree with TRBD2. Unmatched junction bases numbered 5, after V lost 6 bases and J lost 5 bases. The germline V gene encodes CDR1 MNHEY and CDR2 SMNVEV (reference sequence). CDR3 size: 15 residues.

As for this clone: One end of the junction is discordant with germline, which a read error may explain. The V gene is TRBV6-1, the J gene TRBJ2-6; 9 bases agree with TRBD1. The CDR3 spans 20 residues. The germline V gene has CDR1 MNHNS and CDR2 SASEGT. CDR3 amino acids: CASREVRAGTGITGANVLTF. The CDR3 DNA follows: TGTGCCAGCAGAGAAGTTCGAGCCGGGACAGGGATTACTGGGGCCAACGTCCTGACTTTC.

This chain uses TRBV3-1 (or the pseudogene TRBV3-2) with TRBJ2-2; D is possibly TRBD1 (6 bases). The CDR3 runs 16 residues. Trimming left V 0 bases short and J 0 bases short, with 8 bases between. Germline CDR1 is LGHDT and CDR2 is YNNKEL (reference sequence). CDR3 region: CASSQDTGTNTGELFF. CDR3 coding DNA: TGTGCCAGCAGCCAAGATACAGGGACGAACACCGGGGAGCTGTTTTTT.

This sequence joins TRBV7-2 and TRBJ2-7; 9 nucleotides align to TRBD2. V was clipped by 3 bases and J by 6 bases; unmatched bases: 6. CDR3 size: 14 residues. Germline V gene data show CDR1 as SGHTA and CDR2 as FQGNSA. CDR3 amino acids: CASSFRREGAEQYF. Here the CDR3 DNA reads TGTGCCAGCAGCTTCCGGCGGGAGGGCGCCGAGCAGTACTTC.

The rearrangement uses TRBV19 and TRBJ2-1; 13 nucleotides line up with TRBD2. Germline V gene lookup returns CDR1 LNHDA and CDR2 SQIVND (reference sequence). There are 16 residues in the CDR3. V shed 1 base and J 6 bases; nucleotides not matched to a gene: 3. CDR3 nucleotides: TGTGCCAGTAGTATAGCGGGACTAGCGGGGATCAATGAGCAGTTCTTC. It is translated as CASSIAGLAGINEQFF.

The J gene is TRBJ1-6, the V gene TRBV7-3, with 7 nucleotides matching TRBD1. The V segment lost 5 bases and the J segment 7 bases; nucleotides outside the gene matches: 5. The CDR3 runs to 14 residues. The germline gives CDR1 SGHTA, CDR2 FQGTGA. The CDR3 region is CASSQQGWNSPLHF. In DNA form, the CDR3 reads TGTGCCAGCAGCCAACAGGGGTGGAATTCACCCCTCCACTTT.

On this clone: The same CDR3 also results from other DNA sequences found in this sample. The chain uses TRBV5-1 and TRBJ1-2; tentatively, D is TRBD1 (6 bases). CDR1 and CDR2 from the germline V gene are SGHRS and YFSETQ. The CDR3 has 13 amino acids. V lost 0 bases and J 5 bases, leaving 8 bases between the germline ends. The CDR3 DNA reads TGCGCCAGCAGCTTGGAGGGGGTGTATGGCTACACCTTC. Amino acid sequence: CASSLEGVYGYTF.

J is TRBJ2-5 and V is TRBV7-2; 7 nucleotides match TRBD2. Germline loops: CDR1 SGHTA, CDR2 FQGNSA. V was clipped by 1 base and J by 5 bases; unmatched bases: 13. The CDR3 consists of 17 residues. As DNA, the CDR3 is TGTGCCAGCAGCTTAGGTGGCAGGTGGGAGGGCCGGGAGACCCAGTACTTC. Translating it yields CASSLGGRWEGRETQYF.

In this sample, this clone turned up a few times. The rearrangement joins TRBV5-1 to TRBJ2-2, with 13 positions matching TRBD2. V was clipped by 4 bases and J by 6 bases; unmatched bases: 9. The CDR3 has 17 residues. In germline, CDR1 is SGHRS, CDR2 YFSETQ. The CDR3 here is CASSPRLAGGAAGELFF. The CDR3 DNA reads TGCGCCAGCAGCCCACGACTAGCGGGAGGTGCAGCCGGGGAGCTGTTTTTT.

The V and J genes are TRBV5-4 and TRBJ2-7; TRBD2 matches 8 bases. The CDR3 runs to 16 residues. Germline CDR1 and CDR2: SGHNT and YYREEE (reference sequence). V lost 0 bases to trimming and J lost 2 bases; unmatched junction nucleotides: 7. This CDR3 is CASSLVFTSGAYEQYF. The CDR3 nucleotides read TGTGCCAGCAGCTTGGTCTTTACTAGCGGAGCCTACGAGCAGTACTTC.

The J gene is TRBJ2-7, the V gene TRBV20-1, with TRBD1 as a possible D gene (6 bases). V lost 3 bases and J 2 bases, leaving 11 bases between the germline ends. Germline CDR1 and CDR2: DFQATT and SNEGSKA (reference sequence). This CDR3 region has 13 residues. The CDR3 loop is CSASQDRPYEQYF. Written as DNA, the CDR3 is TGCAGTGCTAGTCAGGACAGACCCTACGAGCAGTACTTC.

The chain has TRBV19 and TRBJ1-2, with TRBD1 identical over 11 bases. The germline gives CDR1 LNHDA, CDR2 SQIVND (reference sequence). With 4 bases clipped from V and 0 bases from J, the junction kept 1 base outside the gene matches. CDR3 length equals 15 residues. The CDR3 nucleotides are TGTGCCAGTAGTACGGGACAGGGGGCTAACTATGGCTACACCTTC. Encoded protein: CASSTGQGANYGYTF.

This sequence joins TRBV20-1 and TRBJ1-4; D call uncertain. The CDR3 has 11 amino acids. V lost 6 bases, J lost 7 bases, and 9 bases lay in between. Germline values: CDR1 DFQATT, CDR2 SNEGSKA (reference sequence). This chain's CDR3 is CSAHPSEKLFF. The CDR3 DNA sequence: TGCAGTGCGCACCCCAGTGAAAAACTGTTTTTT.

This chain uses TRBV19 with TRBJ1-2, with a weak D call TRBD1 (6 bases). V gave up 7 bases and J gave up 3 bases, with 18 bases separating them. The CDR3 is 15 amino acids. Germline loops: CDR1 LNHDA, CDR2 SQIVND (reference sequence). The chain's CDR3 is CASTDPRGRDYGYTF. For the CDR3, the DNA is TGTGCCAGTACCGATCCGCGGGGGCGCGACTATGGCTACACCTTC.

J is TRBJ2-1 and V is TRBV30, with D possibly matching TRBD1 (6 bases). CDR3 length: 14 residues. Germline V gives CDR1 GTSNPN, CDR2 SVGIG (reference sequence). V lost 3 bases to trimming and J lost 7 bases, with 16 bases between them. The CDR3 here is CAWRRQVATNEQFF. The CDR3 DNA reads TGTGCCTGGAGAAGACAGGTAGCCACGAATGAGCAGTTCTTC.